The clone carrying this TCR beta chain was recorded many times. What it binds is unknown. The V end lost 2 bases, the J end lost 3 bases, and 4 bases lay between the germline ends. CDR3 length: 13 residues. CDR1 is LNHNV, CDR2 YYDKDF, per germline (reference sequence). Each CDR3 protein gets one entry after TCRdb re-called the RACE reads with MiXCR. The repertoire holds 300,000 to 450,000 distinct CDR3 sequences, with 5.1% as singletons. The sample is drawn from a study of human T cells and chemical hapten exposure. About the study: Sensitization applied 2% DPC to 2 cm by 2 cm of upper inner arm skin.

Study results and caveats: Significantly more large CDR3 similarity clusters arose among expanded TCRs than among controls. PT1 expanded TCR numbers rose with patch test score.

Time point of the sample: pre-sensitization, week 0. Treatment here: therapeutic diphenylcyclopropenone sensitization with weekly scalp DPC. Blood draws came first, before each patch test. V is TRBV15 and J is TRBJ2-2; D gene unclear. The specimen comprised whole blood, sampled in connection with sensitization to the hapten diphenylcyclopropenone (DPC). This sequence was found in a woman between 50 and 59 years old with alopecia areata. Some clones in this sample may be carry-over from other donors' samples. The CDR3 DNA follows: TGTGCCACCAGCAGACTTGACACCGGGGAGCTGTTTTTT. Translated, it gives CATSRLDTGELFF.